The sequence of this TCR beta chain was determined in a study of response to subunit inactivated influenza vaccine. Trimming cost V 7 bases and J 4 bases; bases outside gene matches: 2. Per germline, CDR1 MGHDK and CDR2 SYGVNS. The length of the CDR3 is 14 residues. This clonotype appeared a few times. TCRdb re-derived calls from the RT-PCR reads in MiXCR, one entry per CDR3 protein. Altogether 500,000 to 550,000 distinct CDR3 sequences are present, roughly a quarter being singletons, with the ten largest covering 2.5% to 3%. These data also featured in a second study, about T cells expressing NK-cell markers. That work contributes: TCR beta libraries carry UMIs added by 5'RACE template switching. One of eight sequenced donors was HCMV-seronegative; the other seven were seropositive. The CD3+CD56-NKG2C+ fraction of a few donors was also led by these clonotypes.

Sequencing used CD4+ T cells sorted from PBMCs, obtained about 11 days after vaccination. This TCR derives from a man aged 50 to 60 who received an inactivated influenza vaccine. The chain joins TRBV25-1 to TRBJ2-5, with 14 bases matching TRBD2. CDR3 amino acids: CASIGLAGGETQYF. The CDR3 DNA is TGTGCCAGCATTGGACTAGCGGGGGGAGAGACCCAGTACTTC.